A single sample gave rise to the 21 T cell receptor beta chains below, sequenced in a study of shared clonotypes between healthy human individuals. Sequencing was performed with immunoSEQ multiplex PCR; in TCRdb, only in-frame clones are kept and a portion is missing. In the table there are some 1,600,000 clones, 98% of which are singletons. Sequencing input: naive CD4+ T cells sorted from blood. Specified subset: CD45RA+ positively selected. The receptors were gathered from a man aged 30 to 39 in good health.

The rearrangement uses TRBV27 and TRBJ2-7; TRBD1 aligns across 9 bases. This CDR3 comprises 16 residues. Germline CDR1 is MNHEY and CDR2 is SMNVEV (reference sequence). J gave up 4 bases and V 5 bases, and 12 bases lay outside the gene matches. CDR3 amino acids: CASSVTTGTGMYEQYF. CDR3 sequence (DNA): TGTGCCAGCAGTGTAACAACCGGGACAGGGATGTACGAGCAGTACTTC.

The chain joins TRBV28 to TRBJ2-7, with 10 bases lining up with TRBD1. There are 14 residues in the CDR3. Trimming cost V 6 bases and J 6 bases; bases outside gene matches: 8. CDR1 is MDHEN, CDR2 SYDVKM, per germline. This CDR3 reads CASRSRDRGLEQYF. The CDR3 DNA follows: TGTGCCAGCAGATCCCGGGACAGGGGTCTCGAGCAGTACTTC.

V gene TRBV28 combines with J gene TRBJ2-7; the match to TRBD1 covers 7 bases. Trimming removed 3 bases from V and 5 bases from J; junction bases left unmatched: 7. The CDR3 has 14 amino acids. Germline-derived CDR1 and CDR2 are MDHEN and SYDVKM. CDR3 sequence (DNA): TGTGCCAGCAGTTTCGACAGGGTGATCCACGAGCAGTACTTC. It is translated as CASSFDRVIHEQYF.

This clone was seen once. The rearrangement links TRBV15 to TRBJ1-1, with D perhaps matching TRBD1 (5 bases). The length of the CDR3 is 15 residues. Looked up from germline, CDR1 is LNHNV and CDR2 is YYDKDF (reference sequence). V lost 2 bases and J 2 bases, leaving 12 bases between the germline ends. The CDR3 DNA reads as TGTGCCACCAGCAGAACTGACAGCCCAAACACTGAAGCTTTCTTT. Amino acids: CATSRTDSPNTEAFF.

The chain combines TRBV7-9 with TRBJ2-5; unclear D gene. The ends were cut back, 2 bases at V and 7 bases at J, with 14 bases in the middle. Germline-derived CDR1 and CDR2 are SEHNR and FQNEAQ (reference sequence). There are 14 residues in the CDR3. The DNA for the CDR3 is TGTGCCAGCAGCTTAAATATCCTGTTAATGACCCAGTACTTC. It is translated as CASSLNILLMTQYF.

The genes are TRBV28 and TRBJ2-1; the D is unclear. The CDR3 covers 14 residues. Between the trimmed V and J ends, which lost 5 bases and 2 bases, there was a span of 10 bases. The germline V gene encodes CDR1 MDHEN and CDR2 SYDVKM. CDR3 sequence (DNA): TGTGCCAGCAGTGCGTACAGCGCCTACAATGAGCAGTTCTTC. This gives the protein CASSAYSAYNEQFF.

Concerning this clone: One end of the junction fails to match germline, which may point to a read error. The V call is TRBV7-3, the J call TRBJ1-1, with D possibly TRBD1 on 5 matching bases. The CDR3 has 12 amino acids. Germline V gene data show CDR1 as SGHTA and CDR2 as FQGTGA. The chain's CDR3 is CASSSGNAEAFF. CDR3 coding DNA: TGTGCCAGCAGCTCAGGGAACGCTGAAGCTTTCTTT.

The rearrangement joins TRBV7-8 to TRBJ2-7, with 7 positions matching TRBD1. V lost 1 base, J lost 3 bases, and 3 bases stayed unmatched. The germline gives CDR1 SGHVS, CDR2 FQNEAQ. This CDR3 region has 14 residues. CDR3 sequence reads: CASSLEGQNYEQYF. The CDR3 DNA sequence: TGTGCCAGCAGCTTAGAGGGACAGAACTACGAGCAGTACTTC.

As DNA, the CDR3 is TGTGCCATCAGGAGGGGACTAGCGGGAGTAACAGATACGCAGTATTTT. Translated: CAIRRGLAGVTDTQYF. The rearrangement uses TRBV10-3 and TRBJ2-3; 14 nucleotides match TRBD2. J gave up 3 bases and V 6 bases, and 5 bases lay outside the gene matches. CDR3 length: 16 amino acids. The germline gives CDR1 ENHRY, CDR2 SYGVKD.

The rearrangement links TRBV5-4 to TRBJ1-1; D unclear. In germline, CDR1 is SGHNT, CDR2 YYREEE (reference sequence). The CDR3 runs to 12 residues. V gave up 3 bases and J gave up 5 bases, with 8 bases separating them. As DNA, the CDR3 is TGTGCCAGCAGCTCCCAGAGGACTGAAGCTTTCTTT. The encoded protein is CASSSQRTEAFF.

V and J are TRBV7-8 and TRBJ2-7; possible D gene TRBD2, 5 bases. V was pared by 3 bases and J by 3 bases, with 12 bases between. CDR1 and CDR2 (germline): SGHVS, FQNEAQ. The CDR3 consists of 14 residues. CDR3 sequence reads: CASSLAGGGYEQYF. CDR3 nucleotide sequence: TGTGCCAGCAGCTTGGCCGGAGGTGGCTACGAGCAGTACTTC.

The chain recombines TRBV5-6 with TRBJ2-6; D unclear. The germline V and J ends were trimmed by 0 bases and 2 bases, with 3 bases remaining between them. There are 14 residues in the CDR3. Germline V lookup: CDR1 SGHDT, CDR2 YYEEEE. Here the CDR3 reads CASSLGAGANVLTF. As DNA, the CDR3 is TGTGCCAGCAGCTTGGGGGCTGGGGCCAACGTCCTGACTTTC. Full variable domain (remainder filled in from reference TRBV5-6 and TRBJ2-6): DAGVTQSPTHLIKTRGQQVTLRCSPKSGHDTVSWYQQALGQGPQFIFQYYEEEERQRGNFPDRFSGHQFPNYSSELNVNALLLGDSALYLCASSLGAGANVLTFGAGSRLTVL.

J is TRBJ1-1 and V is TRBV25-1; a possible D gene is TRBD1 (5 bases). This CDR3 contains 15 residues. V lost 4 bases and J lost 7, with 19 bases in between. CDR1 is MGHDK and CDR2 is SYGVNS in the germline V gene. The CDR3 region has the DNA TGTGCCAGCAGTGCCGCCTGGGACGGTGGGGGTGAAGCTTTCTTT. Protein: CASSAAWDGGGEAFF. Drawing the rest from reference TRBV25-1 and TRBJ1-1, the complete variable domain is EADIYQTPRYLVIGTGKKITLECSQTMGHDKMYWYQQDPGMELHLIHYSYGVNSTEKGDLSSESTVSRIRTEHFPLTLESARPSHTSQYLCASSAAWDGGGEAFFGQGTRLTVV.

With regard to this clone: This CDR3 is also generated by other DNA sequences in the sample. The rearrangement links TRBV5-4 to TRBJ2-5; D possibly corresponds to TRBD2 (5 bases). V was trimmed by 2 bases and J by 4 bases, leaving 9 bases between them. This CDR3 is built from 13 residues. Germline V CDR1 and CDR2: SGHNT, YYREEE (reference sequence). Here the CDR3 DNA reads TGTGCCAGCAGCTTCGGGGTGCTAGAGACCCAGTACTTC. This codes for CASSFGVLETQYF.

For this clone: A much larger clone lies one base from this, so it may be a read error. Within the sample, other DNA sequences also encode this same CDR3. The V call is TRBV5-1, the J call TRBJ2-5; no clear D. Between the trimmed V and J ends, which lost 4 bases and 3 bases, there was a span of 4 bases. The germline V gene encodes CDR1 SGHRS and CDR2 YFSETQ. The CDR3 is 11 residues long. The CDR3 sequence is CASSVEETQYF. The CDR3 region has the DNA TGCGCCAGCAGCGTGGAAGAGACCCAGTACTTC.

V and J are TRBV5-1 and TRBJ2-7, with 7 bases matching TRBD2. The CDR3 runs 17 residues. After removal of 0 bases from V and 0 bases from J, the junction contained 9 bases not matched to a gene. The germline CDR1 and CDR2 sequences are SGHRS and YFSETQ. CDR3 sequence (DNA): TGCGCCAGCAGCTTGGACGCACTGAGCGGGACCTCCTACGAGCAGTACTTC. Protein sequence: CASSLDALSGTSYEQYF.

The chain combines TRBV2 with TRBJ1-1; 7 bases map to TRBD1. Germline lookup yields CDR1 SNHLY and CDR2 FYNNEI. The CDR3 has 14 residues. The V gene end was trimmed by 6 bases and the J gene end by 4 bases; junction bases not matched to a gene: 8. The CDR3, as DNA: TGTGCCAGCAGGGATGACAGGGCCGGCACTGAAGCTTTCTTT. Translating gives CASRDDRAGTEAFF.

V gene TRBV5-1 combines with J gene TRBJ2-1; D perhaps matches TRBD2 (5 bases). The CDR3 totals 14 residues. Trimming shortened V by 3 bases and J by 13 bases, and 20 bases separated the two germline ends. In germline, CDR1 is SGHRS, CDR2 YFSETQ. This CDR3 is CASSSRGSETTQFF. CDR3 sequence (DNA): TGCGCCAGCAGCTCACGGGGTTCGGAGACTACCCAGTTCTTC.

V gene TRBV7-6 combines with J gene TRBJ2-7; D uncertain. Germline assignment: CDR1 SGHVS and CDR2 FNYEAQ. Trimming stripped 0 bases from V and 6 bases from J, with 9 bases between. The CDR3 is made up of 13 amino acids. CDR3 sequence (DNA): TGTGCCAGCAGCTTAGCTACTACGGGCGAGCAGTACTTC. It encodes CASSLATTGEQYF.

The CDR3 DNA reads as TGTGCCAGTACCCCCTCGCCTAGCGGGAGGGTGTACGAGCAGTACTTC. Amino acid sequence: CASTPSPSGRVYEQYF. The chain combines TRBV19 with TRBJ2-7; 12 bases are shared with TRBD2. Germline-derived CDR1 and CDR2 are LNHDA and SQIVND (reference sequence). This CDR3 contains 16 residues. V was clipped by 7 bases and J by 4 bases; unmatched bases: 11. The full variable domain, in which reference TRBV19 and TRBJ2-7 provide the parts outside the CDR3, is DGGITQSPKYLFRKEGQNVTLSCEQNLNHDAMYWYRQDPGQGLRLIYYSQIVNDFQKGDIAEGYSVSREKKESFPLTVTSAQKNPTAFYLCASTPSPSGRVYEQYFGPGTRLTVT.

V usage is TRBV28 and J usage is TRBJ2-7, with D possibly matching TRBD1 (6 bases). Germline CDR1 and CDR2: MDHEN and SYDVKM. This CDR3 region has 12 residues. Trimming removed 6 bases at V and 6 bases at J, with 12 bases between. The CDR3 region has the DNA TGTGCCAGCAGATTAGGACAGTCCGAGCAGTACTTC. Protein sequence: CASRLGQSEQYF.